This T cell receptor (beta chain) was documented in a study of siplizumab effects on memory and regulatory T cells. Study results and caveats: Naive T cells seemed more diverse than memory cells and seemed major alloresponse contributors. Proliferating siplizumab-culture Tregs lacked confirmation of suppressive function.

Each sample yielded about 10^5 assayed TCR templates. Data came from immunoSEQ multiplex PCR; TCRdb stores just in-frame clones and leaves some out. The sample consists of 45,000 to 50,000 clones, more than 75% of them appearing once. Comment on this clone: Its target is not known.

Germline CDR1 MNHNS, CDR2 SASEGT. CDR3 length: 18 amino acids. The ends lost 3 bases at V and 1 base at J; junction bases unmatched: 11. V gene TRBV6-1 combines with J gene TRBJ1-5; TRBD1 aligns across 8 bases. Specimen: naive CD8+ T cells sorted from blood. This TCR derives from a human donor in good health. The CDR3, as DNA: TGTGCCAGCAGTGACCAGGGGGCGATTTGGGGAAGCAATCAGCCCCAGCATTTT. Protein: CASSDQGAIWGSNQPQHF.